Listed below are T cell receptor beta chains from one sample, sequenced in a study. TCRdb called the 5' RACE reads again in MiXCR, with one record for every CDR3 protein. This sample has roughly 50,000 distinct CDR3 sequences, with around 26% found just once. What was sequenced was tumor-infiltrating naive CD4+ T cells sorted from the breast tumor. Receptors originate from a female donor with breast cancer. The CDR3 runs from the conserved cysteine through the conserved F or W.

>TRBJ2-5|TRBV20-1
CSASEGQMETQYF
>TRBJ2-7|TRBV6-1
CASSEQMVVRYEQYF
>TRBJ2-3|TRBV2
CASRWFRDTQYF
>TRBJ2-1|TRBV24-1
CATSDPTPTGERYNEQFF
>TRBJ1-2|TRBV6-2/TRBV6-3
CASRDPVGQSYGYTF
>TRBJ1-3|TRBV20-1
CSAATGISGNTIYF
>TRBJ2-1|TRBV5-1
CASSLYLAVSYNDQFF
>TRBJ2-7|TRBV6-6
CASSLGTGTGGYEQYF
>TRBJ2-7|TRBV24-1
CATSEPPGLLFYEQYF
>TRBJ1-2|TRBV7-9
CASSLTGTRNGYTF
>TRBJ2-3|TRBV5-1
CASSSETGGRADANTQYF
>TRBJ2-1|TRBV20-1
CSAGSGRAHNEQFF
>TRBJ1-3|TRBV28
CASSFRWRRRVSGNTIYF
>TRBJ1-1|TRBV18
CASRQEMNTEAFF
>TRBJ2-2|TRBV27
CASSFAARATGELFF
>TRBJ1-2|TRBV12-3/TRBV12-4
CASGLDYGYTF
>TRBJ2-4|TRBV27
CASSLSTPHRVLAKNIQYF
>TRBJ1-2|TRBV20-1
CSARGDRSANYGYTF
>TRBJ1-5|TRBV20-1
CSASGSGRSNQPQHF
>TRBJ1-5|TRBV6-5
CASSPGSNYQPQHF
>TRBJ2-1|TRBV28
CASWSSSGDRSSYNEQFF
>TRBJ2-7|TRBV28
CASVGVAGTGGTSSYEQYF
>TRBJ1-5|TRBV7-6
CASSLGNRGGQPQHF
>TRBJ2-1|TRBV20-1
CSARDPTSGSSYNEQFF
>TRBJ2-1|TRBV7-7
CASSFGGSNEQFF
>TRBJ1-1|TRBV6-2/TRBV6-3
CASSLGANTEAFF
>TRBJ2-7|TRBV10-3
CAIRGTSTTYEQYF
>TRBJ1-6|TRBV2
CASSPDRVNSPLHF